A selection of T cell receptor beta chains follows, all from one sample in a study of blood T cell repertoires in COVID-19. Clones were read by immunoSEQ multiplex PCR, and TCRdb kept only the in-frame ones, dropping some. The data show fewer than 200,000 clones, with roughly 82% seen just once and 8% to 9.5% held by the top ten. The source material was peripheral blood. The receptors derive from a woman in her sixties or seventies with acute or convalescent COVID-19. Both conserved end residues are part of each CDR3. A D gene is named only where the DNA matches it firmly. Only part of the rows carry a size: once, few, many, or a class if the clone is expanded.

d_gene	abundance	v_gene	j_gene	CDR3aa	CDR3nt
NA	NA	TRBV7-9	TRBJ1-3	CASSPGYGNTIYF	TGTGCCAGCAGCCCAGGGTATGGAAACACCATATATTTT
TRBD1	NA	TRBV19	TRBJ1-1	CASRTGGTEAFF	TGTGCCAGTAGGACAGGGGGCACTGAAGCTTTCTTT
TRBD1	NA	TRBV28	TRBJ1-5	CASGNQGAHQPQHF	TGTGCCAGCGGCAATCAGGGGGCGCATCAGCCCCAGCATTTT
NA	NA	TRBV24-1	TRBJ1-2	CATSDRTGYGYTF	TGTGCCACCAGTGATCGTACAGGGTATGGCTACACCTTC
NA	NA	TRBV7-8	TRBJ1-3	CASSDDGLSGNTIYF	TGTGCCAGCAGCGATGACGGACTCTCTGGAAACACCATATATTTT
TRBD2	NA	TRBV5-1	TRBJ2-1	CARSGGGGSSYNEQFF	TGCGCCCGCAGCGGGGGGGGCGGGAGCTCCTACAATGAGCAGTTCTTC
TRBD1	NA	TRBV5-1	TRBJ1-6	CASSPEGAATGSPLHF	TGCGCCAGCAGCCCCGAGGGGGCAGCCACCGGTTCACCCCTCCACTTT
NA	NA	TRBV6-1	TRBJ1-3	CASSEAYSPVSVVDTIYF	TGTGCCAGCAGTGAAGCTTATAGTCCTGTGTCGGTCGTAGACACCATATATTTT
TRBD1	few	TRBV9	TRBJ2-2	CASSVGGTVNTGELFF	TGTGCCAGCAGCGTAGGGGGGACAGTGAACACCGGGGAGCTGTTTTTT
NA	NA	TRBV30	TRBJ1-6	CAWSLAKGLGNSPLHF	TGTGCCTGGAGTCTAGCCAAGGGATTGGGCAATTCACCCCTCCACTTT
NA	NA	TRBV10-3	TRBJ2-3	CAISNPGGTTDTQYF	TGTGCCATCAGCAATCCCGGGGGTACCACAGATACGCAGTATTTT
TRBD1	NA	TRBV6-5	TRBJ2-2	CGVGGQLTGELFF	TGTGGGGTAGGGGGCCAGTTGACCGGGGAGCTGTTTTTT
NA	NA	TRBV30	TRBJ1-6	CAWSAGGGNSPLHF	TGTGCCTGGAGTGCGGGGGGTGGTAATTCACCCCTCCACTTT
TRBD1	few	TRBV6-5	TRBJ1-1	CGAGGRMNTEAFF	TGTGGGGCAGGGGGACGCATGAACACTGAAGCTTTCTTT
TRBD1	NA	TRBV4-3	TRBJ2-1	CASSQDQSGTAYNEQFF	TGCGCCAGCAGCCAAGATCAGTCCGGGACAGCTTACAATGAGCAGTTCTTC
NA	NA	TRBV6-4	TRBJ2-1	CASSELQGSYNEQFF	TGTGCCAGCAGTGAGCTACAGGGATCCTACAATGAGCAGTTCTTC
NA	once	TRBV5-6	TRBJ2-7	CASSLYFEQYF	TGTGCCAGCAGCTTGTACTTCGAGCAGTACTTC
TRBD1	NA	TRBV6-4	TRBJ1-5	CASSESGTGQPQHF	TGTGCCAGCAGTGAATCTGGGACAGGCCAGCCCCAGCATTTT
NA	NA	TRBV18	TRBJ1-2	CASSPRIKVGVGSNYGYTF	TGTGCCAGCTCACCTCGAATCAAAGTCGGGGTGGGAAGCAACTATGGCTACACCTTC
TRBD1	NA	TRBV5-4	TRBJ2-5	CASSQTGGEETQYF	TGTGCCAGCAGCCAAACAGGGGGCGAAGAGACCCAGTACTTC
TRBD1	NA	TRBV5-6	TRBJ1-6	CASSWDRSYNSPLHF	TGTGCCAGCAGCTGGGACAGAAGCTATAATTCACCCCTCCACTTT
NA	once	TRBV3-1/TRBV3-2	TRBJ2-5	CASSQGRGETQYF	TGTGCCAGCAGCCAGGGAAGGGGAGAGACCCAGTACTTC
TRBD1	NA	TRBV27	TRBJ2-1	CASKTGGNEQFF	TGTGCCAGCAAGACAGGGGGCAATGAGCAGTTCTTC
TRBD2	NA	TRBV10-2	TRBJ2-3	CASSYSGRTSTDTQYF	TGCGCCAGCAGTTATAGCGGGAGAACTAGCACAGATACGCAGTATTTT
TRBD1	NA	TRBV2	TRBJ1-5	CASSPRQGSNQPQHF	TGTGCCAGCAGTCCGAGACAGGGGAGCAATCAGCCCCAGCATTTT
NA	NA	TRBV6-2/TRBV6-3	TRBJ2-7	CASSSPGLNHYEQYF	TGTGCCAGCAGTTCACCGGGACTCAATCACTACGAGCAGTACTTC
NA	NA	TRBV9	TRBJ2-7	CASSVGAGSSYEQYF	TGTGCCAGCAGCGTAGGGGCGGGAAGCTCCTACGAGCAGTACTTC
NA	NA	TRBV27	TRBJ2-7	CASSFSTEPYEQYF	TGTGCCAGCAGTTTTTCGACAGAACCCTACGAGCAGTACTTC
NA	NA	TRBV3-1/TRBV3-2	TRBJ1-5	CASSPIQGQAQHF	TGTGCCAGCAGCCCTATCCAGGGTCAGGCCCAGCATTTT
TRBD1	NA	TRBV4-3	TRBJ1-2	CASSQDRQGAPGYTF	TGCGCCAGCAGCCAAGATCGGCAGGGGGCGCCGGGCTACACCTTC
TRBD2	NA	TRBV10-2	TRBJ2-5	CASSRGLAVDPQYF	TGCGCCAGCAGCCGAGGACTAGCGGTAGATCCCCAGTACTTC
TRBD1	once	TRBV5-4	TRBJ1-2	CASSSTGRPLYTF	TGTGCCAGCAGCTCGACAGGGAGACCTTTATACACCTTC
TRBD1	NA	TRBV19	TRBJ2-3	CASSIGGQGFLDTQYF	TGTGCCAGTAGTATTGGGGGACAGGGGTTCTTAGATACGCAGTATTTT
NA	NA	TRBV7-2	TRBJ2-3	CASSLNPVVGASTDTQYF	TGTGCCAGCAGCTTAAATCCCGTGGTGGGCGCTTCGACAGATACGCAGTATTTT